This TCR beta chain was retrieved from a study of blood T cell repertoires in COVID-19. On the study more broadly: PBMCs, B-cell-depleted T cells, or T cells were the source of the cDNA or gDNA that made up the material.

Profiled with immunoSEQ multiplex PCR; TCRdb holds only in-frame clones, not every one. The repertoire includes roughly 310,000 clones, approximately 91% of them detected once, and about 9.5% sits in the top ten. The germline V gene encodes CDR1 SGHTA and CDR2 FQGTGA. Trimming cost V 4 bases and J 2 bases; bases outside gene matches: 11. The CDR3 extends over 17 amino acids. All enrollees were roughly 18 to 95 years old and from around 25 US areas. Clinical history reported by participants formed the basis on which cohorts were assigned. Recovery meant two consecutive negative NP/OP PCR tests, professional clearance, or resolved symptoms.

What was sequenced was PBMCs or T cells enriched from blood (not recorded which). The J gene is TRBJ2-7, the V gene TRBV7-3; 10 positions match TRBD1. This sequence was found in a woman aged 40 to 50 who had recovered from COVID-19. This CDR3 reads CASSWNSLGTGAYEQYF. Written as DNA, the CDR3 is TGTGCCAGCAGCTGGAATTCTCTCGGGACAGGGGCCTACGAGCAGTACTTC.